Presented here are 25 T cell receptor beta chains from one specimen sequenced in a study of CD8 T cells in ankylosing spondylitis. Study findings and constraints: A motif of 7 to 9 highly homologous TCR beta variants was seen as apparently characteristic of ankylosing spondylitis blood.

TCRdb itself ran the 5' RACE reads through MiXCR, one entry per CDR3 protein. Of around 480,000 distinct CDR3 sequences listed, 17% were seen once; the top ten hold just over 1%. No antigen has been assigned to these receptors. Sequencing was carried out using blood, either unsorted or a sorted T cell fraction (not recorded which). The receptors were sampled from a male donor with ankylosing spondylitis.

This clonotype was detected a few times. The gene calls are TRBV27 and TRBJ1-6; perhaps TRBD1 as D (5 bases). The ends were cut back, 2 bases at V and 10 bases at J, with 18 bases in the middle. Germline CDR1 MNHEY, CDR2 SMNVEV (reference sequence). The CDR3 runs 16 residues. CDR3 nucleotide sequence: TGTGCCAGCAGTTTAGGACACGTCTCCCGGGGGTCACCCCTCCACTTT. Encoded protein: CASSLGHVSRGSPLHF.

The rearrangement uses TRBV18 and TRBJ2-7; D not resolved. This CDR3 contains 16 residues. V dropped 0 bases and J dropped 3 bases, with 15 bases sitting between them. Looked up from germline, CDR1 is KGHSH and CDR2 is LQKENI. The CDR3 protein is CASSPPNSRADYEQYF. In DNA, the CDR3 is TGTGCCAGCTCACCACCGAACAGCCGTGCCGACTACGAGCAGTACTTC.

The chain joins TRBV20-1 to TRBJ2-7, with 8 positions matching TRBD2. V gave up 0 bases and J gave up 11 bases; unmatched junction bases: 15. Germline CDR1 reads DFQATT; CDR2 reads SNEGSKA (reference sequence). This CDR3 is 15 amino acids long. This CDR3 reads CSAREKPGTSFMEYF. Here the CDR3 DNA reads TGCAGTGCTAGAGAGAAACCCGGGACTAGTTTCATGGAGTACTTC.

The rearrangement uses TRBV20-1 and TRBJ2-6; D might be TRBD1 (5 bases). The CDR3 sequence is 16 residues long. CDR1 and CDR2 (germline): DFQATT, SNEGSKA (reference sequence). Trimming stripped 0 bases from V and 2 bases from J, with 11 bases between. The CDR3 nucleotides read TGCAGTGCTAGAGAAGGGGCAACTACTGGGGCCAACGTCCTGACTTTC. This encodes CSAREGATTGANVLTF.

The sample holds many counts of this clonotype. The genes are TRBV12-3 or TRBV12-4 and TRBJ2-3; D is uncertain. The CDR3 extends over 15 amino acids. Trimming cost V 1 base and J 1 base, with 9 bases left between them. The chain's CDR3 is CASSLGSGRTDTQYF. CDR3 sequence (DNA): TGTGCCAGCAGTTTAGGCTCAGGCCGCACAGATACGCAGTATTTT.

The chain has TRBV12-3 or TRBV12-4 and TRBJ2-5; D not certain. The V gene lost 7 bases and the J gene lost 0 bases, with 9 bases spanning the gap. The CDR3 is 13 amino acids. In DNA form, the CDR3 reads TGTGCCAGCACTGGGCGGTACCAAGAGACCCAGTACTTC. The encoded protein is CASTGRYQETQYF.

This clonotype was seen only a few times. The CDR3 protein is CASSPRSGTTPYEQYF. The CDR3 DNA reads as TGTGCCAGCAGCCCCCGCTCCGGGACAACCCCCTACGAGCAGTACTTC. The chain recombines TRBV11-2 with TRBJ2-7, with a tentative D call TRBD1 (6 bases). Looked up from germline, CDR1 is SGHAT and CDR2 is FQNNGV. The V and J ends lost 5 bases and 2 bases respectively, with 19 bases between them. This CDR3 has 16 residues.

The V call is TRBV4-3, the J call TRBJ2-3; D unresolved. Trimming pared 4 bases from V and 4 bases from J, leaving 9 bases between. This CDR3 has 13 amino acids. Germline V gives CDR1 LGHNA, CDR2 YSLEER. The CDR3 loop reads CASSRGEADTQYF. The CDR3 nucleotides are TGCGCCAGCAGCCGCGGAGAGGCAGATACGCAGTATTTT.

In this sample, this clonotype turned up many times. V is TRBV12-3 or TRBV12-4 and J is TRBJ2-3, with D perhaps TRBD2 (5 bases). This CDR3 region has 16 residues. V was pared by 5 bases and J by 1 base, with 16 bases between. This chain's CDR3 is CASSPPGSRGTDTQYF. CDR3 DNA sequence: TGTGCCAGCAGTCCACCCGGGTCGCGGGGCACAGATACGCAGTATTTT.

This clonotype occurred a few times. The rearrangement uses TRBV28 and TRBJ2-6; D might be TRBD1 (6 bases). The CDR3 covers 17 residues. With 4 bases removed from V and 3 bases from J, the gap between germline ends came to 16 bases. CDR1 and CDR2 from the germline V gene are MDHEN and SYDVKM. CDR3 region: CASSSGTSSHGANVLTF. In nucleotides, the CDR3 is TGTGCCAGCAGTTCCGGGACATCCTCACATGGGGCCAACGTCCTGACTTTC.

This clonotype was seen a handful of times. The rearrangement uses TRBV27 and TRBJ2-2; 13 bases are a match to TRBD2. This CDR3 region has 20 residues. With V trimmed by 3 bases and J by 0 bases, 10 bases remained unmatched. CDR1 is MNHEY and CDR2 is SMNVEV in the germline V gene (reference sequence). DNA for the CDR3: TGTGCCAGCAGTTTTCGCCTGACTAGCGGGAGGCCCCCGAACACCGGGGAGCTGTTTTTT. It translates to CASSFRLTSGRPPNTGELFF.

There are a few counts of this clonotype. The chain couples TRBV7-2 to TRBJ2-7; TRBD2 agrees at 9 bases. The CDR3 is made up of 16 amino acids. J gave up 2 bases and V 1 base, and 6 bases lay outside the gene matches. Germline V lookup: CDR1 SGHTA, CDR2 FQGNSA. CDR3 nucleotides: TGTGCCAGCAGCTTAGAGGCTAGCGGGACCCCCTACGAGCAGTACTTC. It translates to CASSLEASGTPYEQYF.

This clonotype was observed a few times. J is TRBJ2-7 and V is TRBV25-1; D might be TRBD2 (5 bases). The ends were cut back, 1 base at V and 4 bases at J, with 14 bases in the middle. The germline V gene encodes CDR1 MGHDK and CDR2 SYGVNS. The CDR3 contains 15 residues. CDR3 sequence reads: CASSELVGKRYEQYF. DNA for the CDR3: TGTGCCAGCAGTGAATTGGTCGGGAAGCGTTACGAGCAGTACTTC.

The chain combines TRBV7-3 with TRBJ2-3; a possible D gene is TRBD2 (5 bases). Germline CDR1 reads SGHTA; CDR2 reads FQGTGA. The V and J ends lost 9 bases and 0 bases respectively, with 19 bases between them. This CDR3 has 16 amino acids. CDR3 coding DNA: TGTGCCAGTAATACCTGTATGGGAGCTAGCACAGATACGCAGTATTTT. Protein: CASNTCMGASTDTQYF.

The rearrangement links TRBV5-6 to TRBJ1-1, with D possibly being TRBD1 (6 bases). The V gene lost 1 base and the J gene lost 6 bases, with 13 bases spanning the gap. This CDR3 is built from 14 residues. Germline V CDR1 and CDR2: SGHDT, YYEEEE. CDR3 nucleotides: TGTGCCAGCAGCTTGTTTACAGGGTCCGCTGAAGCTTTCTTT. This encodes CASSLFTGSAEAFF.

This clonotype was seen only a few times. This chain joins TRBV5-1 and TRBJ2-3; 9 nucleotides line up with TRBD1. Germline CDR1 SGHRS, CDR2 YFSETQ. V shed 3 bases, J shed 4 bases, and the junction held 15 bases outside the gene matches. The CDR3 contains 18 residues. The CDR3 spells CASSSSGTGITVADTQYF. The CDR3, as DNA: TGCGCCAGCAGCTCTTCCGGGACAGGGATAACGGTGGCAGATACGCAGTATTTT.

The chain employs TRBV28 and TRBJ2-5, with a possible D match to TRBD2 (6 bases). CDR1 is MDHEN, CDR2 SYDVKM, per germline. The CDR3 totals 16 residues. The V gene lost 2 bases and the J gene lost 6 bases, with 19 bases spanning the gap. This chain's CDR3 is CASSLTRDGRKKTQYF. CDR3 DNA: TGTGCCAGCAGTTTAACGCGGGATGGGCGGAAAAAGACCCAGTACTTC.

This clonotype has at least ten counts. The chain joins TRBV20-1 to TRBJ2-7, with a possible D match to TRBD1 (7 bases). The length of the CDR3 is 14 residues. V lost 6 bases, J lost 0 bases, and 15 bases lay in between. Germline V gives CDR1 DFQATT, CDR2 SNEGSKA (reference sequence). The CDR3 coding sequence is TGCAGTGCCGCGGGACAGACGGCCTCCTACGAGCAGTACTTC. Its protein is CSAAGQTASYEQYF.

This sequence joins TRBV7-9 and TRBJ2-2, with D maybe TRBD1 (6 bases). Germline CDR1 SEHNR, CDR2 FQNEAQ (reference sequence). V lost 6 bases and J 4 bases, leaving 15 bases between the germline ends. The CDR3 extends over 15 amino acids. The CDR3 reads CASSPGTLLTGELFF. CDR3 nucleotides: TGTGCCAGCAGTCCCGGGACATTGCTCACCGGGGAGCTGTTTTTT.

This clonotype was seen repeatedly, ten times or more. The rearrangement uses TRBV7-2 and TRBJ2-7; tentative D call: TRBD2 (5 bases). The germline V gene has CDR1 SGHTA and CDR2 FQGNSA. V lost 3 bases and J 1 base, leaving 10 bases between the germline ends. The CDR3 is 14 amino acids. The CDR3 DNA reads TGTGCCAGCAGCTTGTCTCTAGCATCCTACGAGCAGTACTTC. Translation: CASSLSLASYEQYF.

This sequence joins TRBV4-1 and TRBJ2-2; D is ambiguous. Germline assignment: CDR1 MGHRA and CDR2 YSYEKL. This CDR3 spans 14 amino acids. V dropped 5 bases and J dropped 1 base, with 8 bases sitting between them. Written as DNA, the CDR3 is TGCGCCAGCAGCTTCGACCGGAACACCGGGGAGCTGTTTTTT. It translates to CASSFDRNTGELFF.

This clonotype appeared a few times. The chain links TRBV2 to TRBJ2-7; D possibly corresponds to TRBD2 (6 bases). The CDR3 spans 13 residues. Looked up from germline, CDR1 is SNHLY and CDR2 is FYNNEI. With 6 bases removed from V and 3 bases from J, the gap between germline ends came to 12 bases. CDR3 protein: CASSVTRSYEQYF. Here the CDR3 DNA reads TGTGCCAGCAGCGTGACTAGGAGCTACGAGCAGTACTTC.

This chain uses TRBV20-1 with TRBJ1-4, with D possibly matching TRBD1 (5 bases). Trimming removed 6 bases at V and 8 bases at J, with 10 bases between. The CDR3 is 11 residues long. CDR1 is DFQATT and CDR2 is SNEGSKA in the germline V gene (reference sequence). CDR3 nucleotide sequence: TGCAGTGCCTCGACAGACGAAAAACTGTTTTTT. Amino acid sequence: CSASTDEKLFF.

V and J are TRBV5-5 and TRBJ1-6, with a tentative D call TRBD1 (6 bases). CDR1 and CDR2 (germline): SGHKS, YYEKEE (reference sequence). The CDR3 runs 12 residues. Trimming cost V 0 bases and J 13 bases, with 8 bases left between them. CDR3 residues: CASSLEQGPLHF. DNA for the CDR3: TGTGCCAGCAGCTTGGAACAGGGTCCCCTCCACTTT.

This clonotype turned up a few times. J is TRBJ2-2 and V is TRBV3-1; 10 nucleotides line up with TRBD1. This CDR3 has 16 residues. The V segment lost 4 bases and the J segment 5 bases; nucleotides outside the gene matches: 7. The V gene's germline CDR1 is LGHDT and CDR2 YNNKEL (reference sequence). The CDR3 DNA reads TGTGCCAGCAGCCGGAGACAGGGGGCTAAAACCGGGGAGCTGTTTTTT. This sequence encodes CASSRRQGAKTGELFF. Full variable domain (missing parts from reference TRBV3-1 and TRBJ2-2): DTAVSQTPKYLVTQMGNDKSIKCEQNLGHDTMYWYKQDSKKFLKIMFSYNNKELIINETVPNRFSPKSPDKAHLNLHINSLELGDSAVYFCASSRRQGAKTGELFFGEGSRLTVL.